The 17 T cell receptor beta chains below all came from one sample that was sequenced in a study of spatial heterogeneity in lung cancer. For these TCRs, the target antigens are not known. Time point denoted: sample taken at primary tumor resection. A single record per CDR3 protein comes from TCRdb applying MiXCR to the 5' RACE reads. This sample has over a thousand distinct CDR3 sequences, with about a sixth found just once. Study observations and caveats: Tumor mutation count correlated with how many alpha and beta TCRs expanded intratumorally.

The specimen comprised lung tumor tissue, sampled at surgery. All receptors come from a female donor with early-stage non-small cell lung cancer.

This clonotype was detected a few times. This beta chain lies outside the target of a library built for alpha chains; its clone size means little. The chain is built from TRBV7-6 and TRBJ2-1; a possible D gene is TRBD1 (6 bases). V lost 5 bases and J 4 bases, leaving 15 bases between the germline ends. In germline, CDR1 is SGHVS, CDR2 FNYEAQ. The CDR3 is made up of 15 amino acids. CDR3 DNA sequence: TGTGCCAGCAGCCAGGGACACCAGCTGTACAATGAGCAGTTCTTC. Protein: CASSQGHQLYNEQFF.

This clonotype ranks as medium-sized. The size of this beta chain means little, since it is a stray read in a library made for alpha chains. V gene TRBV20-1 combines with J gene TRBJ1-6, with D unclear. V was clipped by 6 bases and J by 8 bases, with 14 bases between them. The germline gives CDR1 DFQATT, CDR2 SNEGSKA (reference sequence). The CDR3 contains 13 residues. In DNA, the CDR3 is TGCAGTGCCACCCGGTGGGCGGATTCACCCCTCCACTTT. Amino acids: CSATRWADSPLHF.

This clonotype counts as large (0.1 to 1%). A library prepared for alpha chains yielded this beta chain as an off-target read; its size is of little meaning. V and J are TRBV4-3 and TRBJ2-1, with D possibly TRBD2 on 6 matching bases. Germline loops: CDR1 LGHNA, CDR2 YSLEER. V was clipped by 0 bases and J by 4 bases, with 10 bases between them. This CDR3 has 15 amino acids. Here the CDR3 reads CASSQDGGRYNEQFF. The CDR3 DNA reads TGCGCCAGCAGCCAAGATGGGGGGAGATACAATGAGCAGTTCTTC.

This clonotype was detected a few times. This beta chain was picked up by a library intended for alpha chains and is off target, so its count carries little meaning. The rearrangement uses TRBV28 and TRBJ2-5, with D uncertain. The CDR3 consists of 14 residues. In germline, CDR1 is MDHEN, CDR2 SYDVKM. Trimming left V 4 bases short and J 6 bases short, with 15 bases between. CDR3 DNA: TGTGCCAGCAGTTCCCCGCCGAATGGGAAGACCCAGTACTTC. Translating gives CASSSPPNGKTQYF.

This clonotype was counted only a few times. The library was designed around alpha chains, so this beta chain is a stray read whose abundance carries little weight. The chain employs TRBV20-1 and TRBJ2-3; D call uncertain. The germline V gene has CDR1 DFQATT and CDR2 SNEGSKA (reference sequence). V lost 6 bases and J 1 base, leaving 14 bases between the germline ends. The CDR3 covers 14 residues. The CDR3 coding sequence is TGCAGTGCCTCCGGTACTGGCGGCACAGATACGCAGTATTTT. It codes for CSASGTGGTDTQYF.

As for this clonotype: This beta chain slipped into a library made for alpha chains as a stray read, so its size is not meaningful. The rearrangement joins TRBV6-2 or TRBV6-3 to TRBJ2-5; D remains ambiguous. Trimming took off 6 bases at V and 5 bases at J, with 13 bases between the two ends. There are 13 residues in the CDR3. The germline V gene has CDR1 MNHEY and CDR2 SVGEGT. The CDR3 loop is CASSYPRRETQYF. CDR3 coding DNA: TGTGCCAGCAGCTACCCGCGTCGGGAGACCCAGTACTTC.

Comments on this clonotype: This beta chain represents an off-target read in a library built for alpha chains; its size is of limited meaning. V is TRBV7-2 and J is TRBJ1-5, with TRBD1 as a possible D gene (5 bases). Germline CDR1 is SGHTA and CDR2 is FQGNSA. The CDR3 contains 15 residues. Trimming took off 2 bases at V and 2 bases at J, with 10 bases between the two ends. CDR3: CASSLKRDGNQPQHF. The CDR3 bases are TGTGCCAGCAGCTTAAAACGGGACGGCAATCAGCCCCAGCATTTT.

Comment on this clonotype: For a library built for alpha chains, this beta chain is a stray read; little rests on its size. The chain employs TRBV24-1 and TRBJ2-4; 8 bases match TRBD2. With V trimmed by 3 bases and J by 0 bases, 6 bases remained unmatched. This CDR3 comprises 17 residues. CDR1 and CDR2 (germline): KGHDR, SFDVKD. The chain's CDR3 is CATSDAREGLAKNIQYF. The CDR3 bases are TGTGCCACCAGTGATGCCCGGGAGGGTCTAGCCAAAAACATTCAGTACTTC.

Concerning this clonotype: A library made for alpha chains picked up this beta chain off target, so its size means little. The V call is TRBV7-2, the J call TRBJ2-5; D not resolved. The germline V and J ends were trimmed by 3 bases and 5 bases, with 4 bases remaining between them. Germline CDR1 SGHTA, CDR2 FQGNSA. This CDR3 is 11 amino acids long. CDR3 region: CASSFRETQYF. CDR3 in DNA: TGTGCCAGCAGCTTTAGGGAGACCCAGTACTTC.

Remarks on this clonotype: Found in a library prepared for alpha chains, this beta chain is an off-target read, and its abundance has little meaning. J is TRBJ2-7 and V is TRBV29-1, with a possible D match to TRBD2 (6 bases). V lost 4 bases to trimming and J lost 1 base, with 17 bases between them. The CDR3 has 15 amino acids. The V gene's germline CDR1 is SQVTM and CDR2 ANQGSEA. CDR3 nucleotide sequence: TGCAGCGTTGTTGGATTTACGGGGGTGTCCTACGAGCAGTACTTC. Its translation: CSVVGFTGVSYEQYF.

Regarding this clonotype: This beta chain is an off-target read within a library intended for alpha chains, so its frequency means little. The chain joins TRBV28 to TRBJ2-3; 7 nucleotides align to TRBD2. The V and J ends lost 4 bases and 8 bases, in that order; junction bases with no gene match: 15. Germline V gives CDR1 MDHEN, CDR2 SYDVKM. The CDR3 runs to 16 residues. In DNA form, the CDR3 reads TGTGCCAGCAGTTCGTCGCGTGCGGGAGTTATAGGTACGCAGTATTTT. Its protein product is CASSSSRAGVIGTQYF.

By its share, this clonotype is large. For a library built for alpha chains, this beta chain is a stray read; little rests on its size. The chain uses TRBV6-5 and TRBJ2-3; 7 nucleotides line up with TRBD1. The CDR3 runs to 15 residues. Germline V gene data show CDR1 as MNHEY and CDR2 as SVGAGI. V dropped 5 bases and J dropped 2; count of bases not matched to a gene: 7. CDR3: CASSDRAGATDTQYF. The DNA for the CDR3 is TGTGCCAGCAGTGACAGGGCCGGGGCCACAGATACGCAGTATTTT.

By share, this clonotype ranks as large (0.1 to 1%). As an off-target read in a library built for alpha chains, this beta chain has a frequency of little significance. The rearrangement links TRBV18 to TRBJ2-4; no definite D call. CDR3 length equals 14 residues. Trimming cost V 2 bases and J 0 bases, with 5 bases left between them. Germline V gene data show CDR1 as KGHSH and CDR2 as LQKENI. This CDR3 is CASSPSIAKNIQYF. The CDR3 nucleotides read TGTGCCAGCTCACCAAGTATAGCCAAAAACATTCAGTACTTC.

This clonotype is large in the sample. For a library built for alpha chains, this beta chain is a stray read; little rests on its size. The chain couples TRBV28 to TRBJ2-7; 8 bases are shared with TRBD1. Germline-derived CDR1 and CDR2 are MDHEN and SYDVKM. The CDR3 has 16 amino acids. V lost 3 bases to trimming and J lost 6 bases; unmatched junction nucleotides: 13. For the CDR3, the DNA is TGTGCCAGCAGTTTGAACGCAGGGGGCCCGTGGGGCGAGCAGTACTTC. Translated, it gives CASSLNAGGPWGEQYF. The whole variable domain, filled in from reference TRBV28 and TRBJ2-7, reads DVKVTQSSRYLVKRTGEKVFLECVQDMDHENMFWYRQDPGLGLRLIYFSYDVKMKEKGDIPEGYSVSREKKERFSLILESASTNQTSMYLCASSLNAGGPWGEQYFGPGTRLTVT.

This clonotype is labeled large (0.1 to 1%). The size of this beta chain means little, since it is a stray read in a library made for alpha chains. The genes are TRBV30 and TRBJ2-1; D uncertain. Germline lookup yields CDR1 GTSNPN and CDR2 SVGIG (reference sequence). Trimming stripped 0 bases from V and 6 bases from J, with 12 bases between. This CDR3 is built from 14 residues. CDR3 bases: TGTGCCTGGAGTGTCGGCCTGGTGGGCAATGAGCAGTTCTTC. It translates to CAWSVGLVGNEQFF.

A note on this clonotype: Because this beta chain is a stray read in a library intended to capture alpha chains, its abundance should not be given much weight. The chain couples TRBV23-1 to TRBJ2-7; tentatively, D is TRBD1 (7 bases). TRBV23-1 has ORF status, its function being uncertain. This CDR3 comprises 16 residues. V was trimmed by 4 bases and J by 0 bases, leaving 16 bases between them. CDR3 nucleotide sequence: TGCGCCAGCAGTCTCACAACAGGGGAGGACTCCTACGAGCAGTACTTC. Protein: CASSLTTGEDSYEQYF.

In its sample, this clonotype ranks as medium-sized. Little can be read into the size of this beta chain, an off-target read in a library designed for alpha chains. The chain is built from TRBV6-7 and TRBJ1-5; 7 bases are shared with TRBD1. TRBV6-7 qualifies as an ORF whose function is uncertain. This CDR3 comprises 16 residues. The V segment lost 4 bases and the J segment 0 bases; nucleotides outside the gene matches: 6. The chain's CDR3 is CASSWTGVYSNQPQHF. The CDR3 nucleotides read TGTGCCAGCAGTTGGACAGGAGTCTATAGCAATCAGCCCCAGCATTTT.